This TCR beta chain was observed in a study of cytomegalovirus exposure and HLA in healthy donors. About the research overall: Earlier results showed some 120 million unique TCR beta sequences derived from approximately 170 million T cells.

CDR1 SGHAT and CDR2 FQNNGV come from the germline V gene. The CDR3 covers 14 residues. Trimming at V came to 3 bases and at J to 5 bases, leaving 4 bases not matched to a gene. This clone has more than one count but fewer than ten. Its antigen remains unknown. PCR primers comprised 60 Vbeta and 13 Jbeta primers. Profiled with immunoSEQ multiplex PCR; TCRdb holds only in-frame clones, not every one. This sample has 90,000 to 130,000 clones, with 80% to 85% found just once. Study outcomes and limitations: CMV serostatus was the only recorded immune exposure for donors.

The TCR was taken from a man aged 30-40 years in good health and CMV-seropositive. The chain recombines TRBV11-2 with TRBJ2-4, with TRBD2 matching 7 bases. Sequences were obtained from PBMCs. The CDR3 sequence is CASSFWGGENIQYF. The DNA for the CDR3 is TGTGCCAGCAGCTTTTGGGGGGGGGAAAACATTCAGTACTTC.